A single T cell receptor beta chain is shown here with its context. This clonotype was found many times. Its antigen specificity is not known. Nothing much larger sits one base from this clone, and base qualities are not available. The CDR3 runs 14 residues from the cysteine to the phenylalanine. Kept here is only the CDR3 DNA, which spans 42 bases and is read in frame from base 1. CDR1 and CDR2, per the germline V gene, are SQVTM and ANQGSEA. The TCR beta CDR3 regions were amplified from RNA transcripts. A first-round RT-PCR of the TCR CDR3 used the HTBI primer set with the Qiagen OneStep RT-PCR kit. The libraries were constructed in a second round of multiplex PCR and then size-selected and purified. The libraries were sequenced on an Illumina HiSeq2000 using paired-end 100 bp reads. In the original analysis: SOAPnuke was used to process the raw data, throwing out any read that contained adapters or uncalled bases, had a mean Phred below 15, or lacked an exact constant-primer or identifier match. COPE v1.2.5 was used to merge the high-quality paired reads, and each unique nucleotide sequence was defined as a clonotype. MiTCR v1.1 was used to align clonotypes to the IMGT TRBV, TRBD and TRBJ reference segments. Only V-J combinations with frequency above 0.0001, covering approximately 99% of repertoires, were analysed. The TCS score was defined as F50 (clonal expansion) divided by E x V (chaos), with BLOSUM62-based TCRdist calculated between CDR3 peptides within each V-J. Welch's t-statistics and random forest reduced around 550 V-J features to some 14, which were used in a naive Bayes classifier (R e1071). TCRdb redid the processing of the public reads, applying fastp at Q25 and MiXCR, and retained in-frame beta chains. All rows with the same CDR3 protein become a single entry with the most common DNA and genes. The V and J calls here are based on TCRdb, not the publication. This sample holds approximately 300,000 distinct CDR3 sequences; roughly 19% were observed only once. Under 40% of the sample is taken by the ten largest.

Moderately to severely active disease, a Clinical Activity Score of at least 3, a NOSPECS grade of at least 4, and a duration under 3 months were present in ophthalmopathy patients. Any patient with an uncontrolled infection, another autoimmune disease, pregnancy or lactation was excluded. Diagnoses were established on the basis of clinical symptoms, serum thyroxine and TRAb, thyroid ultrasound, and orbital computed tomography. Ficoll-Paque density gradient centrifugation was used to isolate PBMCs from under 11 ml of fresh peripheral blood. Total RNA was extracted with Trizol reagent, and quality was checked on an Agilent 2100 Bioanalyzer. The data stem from a study of T cells in Graves' hyperthyroidism and ophthalmopathy (dated by TCRdb to between 2018 and 2021). Describing the broader study: Peripheral blood was collected at initial diagnosis, before any treatment. In roughly six Graves' hyperthyroidism patients, the study also compared T-cell repertoires from thyroid tissue with T-cell repertoires from blood. To identify TCR V-J signatures that set the groups apart, the researchers used a discovery cohort of 100 or so patients, made up of 43 with Graves' ophthalmopathy and 57 with stable Graves' hyperthyroidism. Prospective prediction of ophthalmopathy was tested in an independent validation cohort consisting of 18 to 20 hyperthyroidism patients and about 17 patients who later progressed to ophthalmopathy. The 75 to 100 discovery patients were divided at random into training and test sets in a 7:3 ratio. After sampling, hyperthyroidism patients received methimazole starting at 30 mg daily, and ophthalmopathy patients received high-dose intravenous methylprednisolone. The paper reports TCR Vbeta CDR3 sequencing of over 130 peripheral blood samples: around 45 ophthalmopathy, under 85 hyperthyroidism and approximately 17 progressor patients. Results the study describes overall, beyond this receptor: Sample size was not statistically predetermined, and blinding of investigators to group allocation was not performed. In validation, the model predicted progression to ophthalmopathy a median of approximately 6.3 months before onset, with about 70% sensitivity and more than 72% specificity. Ophthalmopathy was separated from stable hyperthyroidism by a 13 V-J signature model, with about 86% sensitivity and approximately 81% specificity obtained in cross-validation and 80%/75% obtained in testing. Most expanded thyroid clonotypes (frequency above 0.001) were also detected in blood, a finding suggesting that blood repertoires may reflect thyroid immune responses.

The chain couples TRBV29-1 to TRBJ2-3; 8 central nucleotides agree with TRBD2. The clonotype was recovered from a man aged 45-65 years with Graves' ophthalmopathy. Sample: blood. Here the CDR3 is given as CRAGGPGVTDTQYF. The DNA sequence follows: TGCAGGGCGGGGGGACCGGGGGTCACAGATACGCAGTATTTT.